This T cell receptor beta chain came from a study of regulatory T cells in long-lasting Graves disease. This CDR3 spans 16 amino acids. The V end lost 0 bases, the J end lost 3 bases, and 15 bases lay between the germline ends. Per germline, CDR1 MNHNS and CDR2 SASEGT. The time point denotes: newly diagnosed GD, antithyroid drugs for less than 3 months. The TCR library was made from RNA that had been extracted from PBMCs in TRIzol. Doctors identified Graves' disease using the American Thyroid Association guidelines. This clonotype appeared many times. iRepertoire HTBI primers and Arm-PCR of CDR3 regions built TCR beta libraries. TCRdb re-called the multiplex PCR reads with MiXCR, one entry per CDR3 protein. The table has over 500,000 distinct CDR3 sequences, 16% seen once. The data were also submitted as part of a second study, on T cells in Graves' hyperthyroidism and ophthalmopathy. That report adds: A patient was excluded if there was uncontrolled infection, other autoimmune disease, pregnancy or lactation. Clinical symptoms, serum thyroxine and TRAb, thyroid ultrasound and orbital computed tomography together formed the diagnostic basis.

The sequence was collected from a woman aged 25 to 39 with Graves disease. This rearrangement joins TRBV6-1 to TRBJ2-7; D is unclear. The specimen was peripheral blood mononuclear cells (PBMCs), collected at new diagnosis, from a patient treated with antithyroid drugs. In DNA form, the CDR3 reads TGTGCCAGCAGTGAAGCTCTGAAGGCCTCACTCTACGAGCAGTACTTC. It codes for CASSEALKASLYEQYF.